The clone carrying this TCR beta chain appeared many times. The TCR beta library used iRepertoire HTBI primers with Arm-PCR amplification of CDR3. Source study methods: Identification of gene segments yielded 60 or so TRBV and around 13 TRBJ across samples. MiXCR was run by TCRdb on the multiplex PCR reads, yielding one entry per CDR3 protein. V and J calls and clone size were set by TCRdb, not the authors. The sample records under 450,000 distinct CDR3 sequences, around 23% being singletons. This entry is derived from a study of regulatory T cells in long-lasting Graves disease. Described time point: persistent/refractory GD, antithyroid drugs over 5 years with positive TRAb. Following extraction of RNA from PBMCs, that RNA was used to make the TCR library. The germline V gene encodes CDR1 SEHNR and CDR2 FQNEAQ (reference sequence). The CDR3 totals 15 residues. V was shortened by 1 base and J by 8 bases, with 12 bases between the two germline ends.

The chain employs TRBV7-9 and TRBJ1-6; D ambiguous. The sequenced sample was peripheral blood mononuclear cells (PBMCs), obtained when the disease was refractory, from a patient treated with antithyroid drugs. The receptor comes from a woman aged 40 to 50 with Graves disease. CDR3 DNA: TGTGCCAGCAGCTTAGGTGCCGGGTGGTATTCACCCCTCCACTTT. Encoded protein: CASSLGAGWYSPLHF.